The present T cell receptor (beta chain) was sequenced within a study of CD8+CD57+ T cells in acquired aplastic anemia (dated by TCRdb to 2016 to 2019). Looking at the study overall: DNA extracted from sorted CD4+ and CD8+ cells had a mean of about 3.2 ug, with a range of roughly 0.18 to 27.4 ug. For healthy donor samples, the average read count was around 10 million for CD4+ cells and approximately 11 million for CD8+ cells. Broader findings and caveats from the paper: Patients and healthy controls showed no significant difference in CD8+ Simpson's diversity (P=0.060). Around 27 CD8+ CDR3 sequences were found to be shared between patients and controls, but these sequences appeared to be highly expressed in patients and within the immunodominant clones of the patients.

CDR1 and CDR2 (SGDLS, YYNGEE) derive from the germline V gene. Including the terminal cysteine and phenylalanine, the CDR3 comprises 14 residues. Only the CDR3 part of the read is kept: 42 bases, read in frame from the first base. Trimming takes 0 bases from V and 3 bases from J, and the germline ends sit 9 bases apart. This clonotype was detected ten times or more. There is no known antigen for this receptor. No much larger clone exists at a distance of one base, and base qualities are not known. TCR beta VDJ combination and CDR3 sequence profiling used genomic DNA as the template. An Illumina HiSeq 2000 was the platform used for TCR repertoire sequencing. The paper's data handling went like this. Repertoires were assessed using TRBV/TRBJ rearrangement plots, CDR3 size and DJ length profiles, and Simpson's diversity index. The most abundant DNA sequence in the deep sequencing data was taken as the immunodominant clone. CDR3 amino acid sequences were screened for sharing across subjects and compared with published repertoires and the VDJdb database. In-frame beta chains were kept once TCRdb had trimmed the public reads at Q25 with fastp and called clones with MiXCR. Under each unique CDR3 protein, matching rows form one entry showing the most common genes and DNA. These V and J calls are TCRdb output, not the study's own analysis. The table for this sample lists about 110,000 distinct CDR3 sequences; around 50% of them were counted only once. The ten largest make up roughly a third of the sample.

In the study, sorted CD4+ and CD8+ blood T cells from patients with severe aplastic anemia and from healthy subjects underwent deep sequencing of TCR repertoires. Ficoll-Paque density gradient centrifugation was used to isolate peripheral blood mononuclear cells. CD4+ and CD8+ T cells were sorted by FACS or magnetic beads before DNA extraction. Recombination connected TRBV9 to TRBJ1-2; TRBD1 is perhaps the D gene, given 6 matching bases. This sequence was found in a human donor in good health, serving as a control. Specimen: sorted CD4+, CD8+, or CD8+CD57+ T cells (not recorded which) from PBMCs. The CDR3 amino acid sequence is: CASSVVTGDYGYTF. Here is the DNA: TGTGCCAGCAGCGTAGTGACAGGTGACTATGGCTACACCTTC. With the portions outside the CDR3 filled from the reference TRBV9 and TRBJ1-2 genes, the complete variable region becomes DSGVTQTPKHLITATGQRVTLRCSPRSGDLSVYWYQQSLDQGLQFLIQYYNGEERAKGNILERFSAQQFPDLHSELNLSSLELGDSALYFCASSVVTGDYGYTFGSGTRLTVV.